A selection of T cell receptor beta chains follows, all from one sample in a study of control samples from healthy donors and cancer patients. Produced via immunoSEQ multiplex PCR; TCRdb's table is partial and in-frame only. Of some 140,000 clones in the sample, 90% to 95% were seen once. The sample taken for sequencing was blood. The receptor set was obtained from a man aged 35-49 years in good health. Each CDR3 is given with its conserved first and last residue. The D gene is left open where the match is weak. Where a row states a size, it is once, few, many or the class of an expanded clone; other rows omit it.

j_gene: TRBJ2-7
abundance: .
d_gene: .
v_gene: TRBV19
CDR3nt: TGTGCCAGTAGTATAGCAGATAGGGATGAGCAGTACTTC
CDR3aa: CASSIADRDEQYF

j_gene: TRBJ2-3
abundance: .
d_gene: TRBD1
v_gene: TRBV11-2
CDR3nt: TGTGCCAGCAGCCTGACGGGACAGCCAGATACGCAGTATTTT
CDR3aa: CASSLTGQPDTQYF

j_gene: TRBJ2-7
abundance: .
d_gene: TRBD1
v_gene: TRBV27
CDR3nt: TGTGCCAGCAGTTTATCGGGACAGGGTGACGAGCAGTACTTC
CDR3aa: CASSLSGQGDEQYF

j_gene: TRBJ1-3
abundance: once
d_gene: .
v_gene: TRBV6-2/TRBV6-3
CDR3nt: TGTGCCAGCAGTTTTTCTCCAGGAAGCTCTGGAAACACCATATATTTT
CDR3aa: CASSFSPGSSGNTIYF

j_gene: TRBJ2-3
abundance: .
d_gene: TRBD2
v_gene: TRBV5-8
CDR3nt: TGTGCCAGCAGAATAGCGGGGGTTGAAGATACGCAGTATTTT
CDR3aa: CASRIAGVEDTQYF

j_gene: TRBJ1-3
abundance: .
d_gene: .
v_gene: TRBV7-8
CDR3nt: TGTGCCAGCAGCTTCGGGGGCTCTGGAAACACCATATATTTT
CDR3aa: CASSFGGSGNTIYF

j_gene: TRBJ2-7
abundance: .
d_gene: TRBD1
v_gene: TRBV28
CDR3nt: TGTGCCAGCAGTGACCCCGACAGGGAAGCGGACGAGCAGTACTTC
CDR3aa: CASSDPDREADEQYF

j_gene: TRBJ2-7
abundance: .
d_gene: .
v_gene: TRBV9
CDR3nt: TGTGCCAGCAGCGTAGAAGCGACAGCGGGCTTCGAGCAGTACTTC
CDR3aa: CASSVEATAGFEQYF

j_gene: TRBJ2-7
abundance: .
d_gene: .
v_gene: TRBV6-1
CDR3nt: TGTGCCAGCAGAGAAGTACTATGGGGAGCTCCAATCTTC
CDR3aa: CASREVLWGAPIF

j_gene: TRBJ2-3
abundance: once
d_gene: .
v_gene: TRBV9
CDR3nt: TGTGCCAGCAGCGAGGGGGGGGCCCTTAGCACAGATACGCAGTATTTT
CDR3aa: CASSEGGALSTDTQYF

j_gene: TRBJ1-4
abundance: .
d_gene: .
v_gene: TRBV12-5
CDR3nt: TGTGCTAGTGGTTTAGGGCGGGACGTTGGTGAAAAACTGTTTTTT
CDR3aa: CASGLGRDVGEKLFF

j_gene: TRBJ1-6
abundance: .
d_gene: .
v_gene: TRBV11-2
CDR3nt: TGTGCCAGCGCCGAGGGTTCCTATAATTCACCCCTCCACTTT
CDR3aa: CASAEGSYNSPLHF

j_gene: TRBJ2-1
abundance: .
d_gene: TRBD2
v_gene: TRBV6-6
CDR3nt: TGTGCCAGCAGTTCCTTCGGGGGGGGCCTGTTCAATGAGCAGTTCTTC
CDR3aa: CASSSFGGGLFNEQFF

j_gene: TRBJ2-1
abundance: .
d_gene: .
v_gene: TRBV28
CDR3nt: TGTGCCAGCAGTGCCGACCAGGGATTCTACAATGAGCAGTTCTTC
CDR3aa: CASSADQGFYNEQFF

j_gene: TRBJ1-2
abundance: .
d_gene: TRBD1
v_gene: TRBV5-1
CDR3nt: TGCGCCAGCAGCTACGGACAGGTTAACTATGGCTACACCTTC
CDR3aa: CASSYGQVNYGYTF

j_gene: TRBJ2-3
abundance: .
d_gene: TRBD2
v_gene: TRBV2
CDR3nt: TGTGCCAGCAGAGGACTAGCGGGGTTTGGTTATACGCAGTATTTT
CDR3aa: CASRGLAGFGYTQYF

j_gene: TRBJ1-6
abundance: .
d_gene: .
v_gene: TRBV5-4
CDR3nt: TGTGCCAGCAGCTTGGATCAGGGGCCGGATAATTCACCCCTCCACTTT
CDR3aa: CASSLDQGPDNSPLHF

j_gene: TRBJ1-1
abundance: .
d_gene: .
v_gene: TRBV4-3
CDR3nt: TGCGCCAGCAGCCAAGAGCGGACGAACACTGAAGCTTTCTTT
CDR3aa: CASSQERTNTEAFF